Listed here are 10 T cell receptor beta chains from one sample, sequenced in a study of Tregs in tolerant kidney transplant recipients. Which antigens these TCRs recognize remains unknown. TCRdb's copy holds only in-frame clones and misses some; the assay was immunoSEQ multiplex PCR. The table shows approximately 45,000 clones, with around 95% occurring only once. The material sequenced was Tregs from blood cultured with allogeneic cells. Receptor source: a human donor in good health.

The rearrangement links TRBV11-2 to TRBJ2-7, with 7 bases that match TRBD2. Trimming removed 2 bases from V and 0 bases from J; junction bases left unmatched: 4. CDR3 size: 15 residues. Germline V CDR1 and CDR2: SGHAT, FQNNGV. The CDR3 is CASSLQGGSSYEQYF. Here the CDR3 DNA reads TGTGCCAGCAGCTTACAGGGCGGGAGCTCCTACGAGCAGTACTTC.

The V gene is TRBV9, the J gene TRBJ1-2, with D maybe TRBD1 (5 bases). V was clipped by 7 bases and J by 7 bases, with 20 bases between them. CDR3 length: 14 residues. Germline CDR1 reads SGDLS; CDR2 reads YYNGEE. CDR3 nucleotides: TGTGCCAGCCAGGGACCCCACTTGGGCTTTGGCTACACCTTC. This encodes CASQGPHLGFGYTF.

The J gene is TRBJ2-5, the V gene TRBV4-1; TRBD1 agrees at 10 bases. After removal of 0 bases from V and 5 bases from J, the junction contained 9 bases not matched to a gene. The CDR3 contains 17 residues. CDR1 and CDR2 from the germline V gene are MGHRA and YSYEKL. The CDR3 bases are TGCGCCAGCAGCCAAGATCGACAGGGGGCGTTTGGGGAGACCCAGTACTTC. This encodes CASSQDRQGAFGETQYF.

The chain recombines TRBV5-6 with TRBJ1-2; no reliable D call. CDR3 length: 12 residues. Trimming stripped 5 bases from V and 7 bases from J, with 12 bases between. CDR1 is SGHDT and CDR2 is YYEEEE in the germline V gene. CDR3 amino acids: CASRWGGRGYTF. The CDR3 DNA is TGTGCCAGCAGATGGGGAGGTCGTGGCTACACCTTC.

This clone appeared a single time. The chain combines TRBV11-2 with TRBJ1-1; D is possibly TRBD1 (5 bases). Germline CDR1 SGHAT, CDR2 FQNNGV. The CDR3 runs 14 residues. V lost 4 bases to trimming and J lost 3 bases, with 12 bases between them. CDR3 amino acids: CASSSGRGYTEAFF. In DNA form, the CDR3 reads TGTGCCAGCAGCTCGGGACGGGGTTACACTGAAGCTTTCTTT.

This chain uses TRBV9 with TRBJ2-3, with 8 nucleotides matching TRBD1. Germline V gene data show CDR1 as SGDLS and CDR2 as YYNGEE. The CDR3 spans 14 residues. V gave up 7 bases and J gave up 1 base; unmatched junction bases: 5. The CDR3 loop is CASGRQGRTDTQYF. The CDR3 DNA reads TGTGCCAGCGGACGACAGGGGCGCACAGATACGCAGTATTTT.

The CDR3 spells CASSLLWEAGELFF. The CDR3 DNA is TGCGCCAGCAGCTTGCTTTGGGAGGCCGGGGAGCTGTTTTTT. The chain joins TRBV5-1 to TRBJ2-2, with D possibly TRBD2 on 6 matching bases. CDR3 length: 14 residues. The V gene's germline CDR1 is SGHRS and CDR2 YFSETQ. Deletions cut 1 base from V and 6 bases from J, with 10 bases between. Based on the CDR3 plus reference TRBV5-1 and TRBJ2-2, the full variable domain is KAGVTQTPRYLIKTRGQQVTLSCSPISGHRSVSWYQQTPGQGLQFLFEYFSETQRNKGNFPGRFSGRQFSNSRSEMNVSTLELGDSALYLCASSLLWEAGELFFGEGSRLTVL.

The chain recombines TRBV2 with TRBJ1-2, with D hard to call. This CDR3 contains 14 residues. The germline V and J ends were trimmed by 4 bases and 4 bases, with 13 bases remaining between them. Looked up from germline, CDR1 is SNHLY and CDR2 is FYNNEI. CDR3 sequence (DNA): TGTGCCAGCAGTGGTGGGGTTTTAGTCTATGGCTACACCTTC. It encodes CASSGGVLVYGYTF.

The chain is built from TRBV20-1 and TRBJ1-1; TRBD1 matches 9 bases. The CDR3 totals 11 residues. Trimming at V came to 7 bases and at J to 8 bases, leaving 5 bases not matched to a gene. The V gene's germline CDR1 is DFQATT and CDR2 SNEGSKA (reference sequence). The CDR3 bases are TGCAGTGGTACCGACAGGGGGGAAGCTTTCTTT. Residues: CSGTDRGEAFF.

V usage is TRBV6-5 and J usage is TRBJ1-2; possible D gene TRBD1, 6 bases. Germline V lookup: CDR1 MNHEY, CDR2 SVGAGI. Deletions cut 5 bases from V and 4 bases from J, with 14 bases between. This CDR3 comprises 14 residues. CDR3 DNA sequence: TGTGCCAGCAGTGCCGGGGGGGCAGTCTATGGCTACACCTTC. Translating gives CASSAGGAVYGYTF.